Listed here are 5 T cell receptor beta chains from one sample, sequenced in a study of cytomegalovirus exposure and HLA in healthy donors. A multiplex PCR was run with 60 Vbeta primers and 13 Jbeta primers. Sequencing used immunoSEQ multiplex PCR; TCRdb keeps in-frame clones, though not all of them. The data hold about 150,000 clones, with 65% to 70% observed a single time. The specimen sequenced was PBMCs. These receptors were taken from a human donor in good health.

The rearrangement links TRBV5-6 to TRBJ1-1; D not certain. Trimming cost V 4 bases and J 3 bases, with 16 bases left between them. The CDR3 runs to 15 residues. Germline CDR1 is SGHDT and CDR2 is YYEEEE. The CDR3 sequence is CASSTGSLLYTEAFF. Written as DNA, the CDR3 is TGTGCCAGCAGCACCGGGTCCCTTTTATACACTGAAGCTTTCTTT.

The CDR3 bases are TGTGCCAGCAGTCAAACGACTAGCGGGAGGGCCACAGATACGCAGTATTTT. Translated: CASSQTTSGRATDTQYF. This rearrangement joins TRBV6-4 to TRBJ2-3, with 14 bases fitting TRBD2. V lost 5 bases and J lost 2; bases outside the gene matches: 6. The CDR3 runs 17 residues. The germline CDR1 and CDR2 sequences are MRHNA and SNTAGT.

A few counts support this clone. The rearrangement uses TRBV28 and TRBJ2-6, with D tentatively TRBD1 (5 bases). The CDR3 loop spans 15 amino acids. V lost 5 bases, J lost 1 base, and 9 bases lay in between. Germline values: CDR1 MDHEN, CDR2 SYDVKM. CDR3 loop: CASSPQGSGANVLTF. CDR3 in DNA: TGTGCCAGCAGTCCCCAGGGATCTGGGGCCAACGTCCTGACTTTC.

The V and J genes are TRBV10-3 and TRBJ2-7, with 7 bases identical to TRBD1. The CDR3 length is 13 residues. Germline assignment: CDR1 ENHRY and CDR2 SYGVKD. J gave up 0 bases and V 7 bases, and 3 bases lay outside the gene matches. As DNA, the CDR3 is TGTGCCATCACGGCAGGGGGCTCCTACGAGCAGTACTTC. Translation: CAITAGGSYEQYF.

CDR3 bases: TGTGCCAGCAGCCCAGATCAGGAGACCCAGTACTTC. Translation: CASSPDQETQYF. The chain is built from TRBV7-9 and TRBJ2-5; D is uncertain. V shed 5 bases and J shed 5 bases, with 9 bases lying between them. The CDR3 spans 12 residues. Germline V lookup: CDR1 SEHNR, CDR2 FQNEAQ (reference sequence). Using reference TRBV7-9 and TRBJ2-5 for the parts outside the CDR3, the full variable domain is DTGVSQNPRHKITKRGQNVTFRCDPISEHNRLYWYRQTLGQGPEFLTYFQNEAQLEKSRLLSDRFSAERPKGSFSTLEIQRTEQGDSAMYLCASSPDQETQYFGPGTRLLVL.